This entry lists 21 T cell receptor beta chains sequenced from one sample in a study of cytomegalovirus exposure and HLA in healthy donors. Vbeta (60) and Jbeta (13) primers were used in the PCR. Assay: immunoSEQ multiplex PCR; the TCRdb copy retains only in-frame clones and omits some. This table has 85,000 to 90,000 clones, 75% to 90% appearing once. The source material was PBMCs. The receptor source for this set is a man aged 18 to 30 in good health and CMV-seronegative.

The chain combines TRBV15 with TRBJ2-1; 10 bases fit TRBD2. This CDR3 region has 16 residues. Germline CDR1 and CDR2: LNHNV and YYDKDF (reference sequence). With 3 bases clipped from V and 6 bases from J, the junction kept 8 bases outside the gene matches. The CDR3 reads CATSREAGTSANEQFF. CDR3 DNA sequence: TGTGCCACCAGCAGGGAAGCCGGGACTAGCGCCAATGAGCAGTTCTTC.

Regarding this clone: Without the conserved terminal phenylalanine or tryptophan, this CDR3 likely stems from a read error. Because the CDR3's place on the DNA is in doubt, the DNA is left out and the CDR3 is given as listed by TCRdb. V gene TRBV20-1 combines with J gene TRBJ1-2; the listed D gene, TRBD1, was not tested against the DNA. The CDR3 length is 8 residues, termini included. Germline CDR1 and CDR2: DFQATT and SNEGSKA (reference sequence). CDR3 sequence: CSAGQTKV.

The genes are TRBV28 and TRBJ2-1; TRBD2 matches at 10 bases. The CDR3 runs 15 residues. The germline V gene encodes CDR1 MDHEN and CDR2 SYDVKM. V lost 3 bases, J lost 4 bases, and 3 bases stayed unmatched. Here the CDR3 reads CASSLEREGYNEQFF. CDR3 sequence (DNA): TGTGCCAGCAGTTTGGAGCGGGAGGGATACAATGAGCAGTTCTTC.

The V call is TRBV7-9, the J call TRBJ1-5, with 8 bases fitting TRBD1. Germline-derived CDR1 and CDR2 are SEHNR and FQNEAQ (reference sequence). The trim removed 5 bases at V and 7 bases at J, leaving 7 bases unmatched. The CDR3 covers 14 residues. The CDR3 region is CASSPTGGGQPQHF. The CDR3, as DNA: TGTGCCAGCAGCCCCACAGGGGGTGGGCAGCCCCAGCATTTT.

The J gene is TRBJ1-1, the V gene TRBV7-9; D ambiguous. Deletions cut 8 bases from V and 0 bases from J, with 10 bases between. Per the germline V gene, CDR1 is SEHNR and CDR2 is FQNEAQ (reference sequence). CDR3 length equals 13 residues. CDR3 region: CASCTEMNTEAFF. Written as DNA, the CDR3 is TGTGCCAGCTGTACAGAAATGAACACTGAAGCTTTCTTT.

The chain recombines TRBV4-1 with TRBJ2-1; 7 bases map to TRBD1. V lost 3 bases and J lost 5; bases outside the gene matches: 7. CDR1 MGHRA and CDR2 YSYEKL come from the germline V gene. The CDR3 loop spans 15 amino acids. The CDR3 DNA is TGCGCCAGCAGCCAGGGCCCGGGACAGAACAATGAGCAGTTCTTC. Its translation: CASSQGPGQNNEQFF.

The chain joins TRBV9 to TRBJ1-2; D is ambiguous. The V end lost 3 bases, the J end lost 8 bases, and 17 bases lay between the germline ends. From germline, CDR1 is SGDLS and CDR2 YYNGEE. The CDR3 totals 14 residues. The CDR3 DNA follows: TGTGCCAGCAGCGGCCTGAGGAGCGCCTCAGGCTACACCTTC. Amino acids: CASSGLRSASGYTF.

In the case of this clone: The conserved phenylalanine or tryptophan is not found at the CDR3 terminus, so this likely reflects a read error. V is TRBV6-6 and J is TRBJ1-1; a weak D match, TRBD1 (6 bases). The V gene's germline CDR1 is MNHNY and CDR2 SVGAGI (reference sequence). V shed 2 bases and J shed 1 base, with 8 bases lying between them. This CDR3 spans 14 amino acids. The CDR3 region is CASSYADRNTEAFL. The CDR3 DNA reads as TGTGCCAGCAGTTACGCGGACAGGAACACTGAAGCTTTCCTT.

The chain carries TRBV18 and TRBJ1-5; 11 bases are a match to TRBD1. From germline, CDR1 is KGHSH and CDR2 LQKENI. The CDR3 covers 15 residues. The junction had 5 bases not matched to a gene; V was cut back by 6 bases and J by 4 bases. As DNA, the CDR3 is TGTGCCAGCTCGTTAGGGACAGGGGGGAATCAGCCCCAGCATTTT. Protein: CASSLGTGGNQPQHF.

The CDR3 region has the DNA TGTGCCAGCAGCCCCGCGACAGGGTTAACGGTGCCCCAGCATTTT. It yields the protein CASSPATGLTVPQHF. The chain uses TRBV7-8 and TRBJ1-5; 7 nucleotides match TRBD1. V shed 5 bases, J shed 9 bases, and the junction held 13 bases outside the gene matches. The CDR3 contains 15 residues. Germline V lookup: CDR1 SGHVS, CDR2 FQNEAQ.

J is TRBJ2-1 and V is TRBV19; 8 positions match TRBD1. The CDR3 sequence is 16 residues long. V gave up 3 bases and J gave up 4 bases; unmatched junction bases: 8. Germline values: CDR1 LNHDA, CDR2 SQIVND (reference sequence). Here the CDR3 DNA reads TGTGCCAGTAGTATCCGACAGGGGCTCGCTTACAATGAGCAGTTCTTC. Its protein product is CASSIRQGLAYNEQFF. The full variable domain, in which reference TRBV19 and TRBJ2-1 provide the parts outside the CDR3, is DGGITQSPKYLFRKEGQNVTLSCEQNLNHDAMYWYRQDPGQGLRLIYYSQIVNDFQKGDIAEGYSVSREKKESFPLTVTSAQKNPTAFYLCASSIRQGLAYNEQFFGPGTRLTVL.

J is TRBJ2-1 and V is TRBV7-3, with 7 bases identical to TRBD1. Germline V CDR1 and CDR2: SGHTA, FQGTGA. The CDR3 length is 14 residues. Trimming at V came to 5 bases and at J to 1 base, leaving 2 bases not matched to a gene. The CDR3 DNA sequence: TGTGCCAGCAGCCGACAGGGATCCTACAATGAGCAGTTCTTC. As protein: CASSRQGSYNEQFF.

This clone was picked up a small number of times. V gene TRBV11-2 combines with J gene TRBJ2-7, with TRBD1 identical over 9 bases. V trimming: 5 bases; J trimming: 2 bases; junction bases outside the gene matches: 4. The germline V gene has CDR1 SGHAT and CDR2 FQNNGV. The CDR3 covers 14 residues. This CDR3 is CASSGRDRAYEQYF. Here the CDR3 DNA reads TGTGCCAGCAGCGGCCGGGACAGGGCCTACGAGCAGTACTTC.

This chain links TRBV6-6 with TRBJ2-2; 8 nucleotides line up with TRBD2. V trimming: 5 bases; J trimming: 6 bases; junction bases outside the gene matches: 11. The CDR3 has 16 amino acids. Germline V gives CDR1 MNHNY, CDR2 SVGAGI (reference sequence). The CDR3 DNA reads as TGTGCCAGCAGTACCCAAGCGGGAGTGTCTCCCGGGGAGCTGTTTTTT. It encodes CASSTQAGVSPGELFF.

The V gene is TRBV7-9, the J gene TRBJ2-1, with D possibly being TRBD1 (6 bases). The V end was cut by 8 bases, the J end by 9 bases, with 14 bases between. The germline CDR1 and CDR2 sequences are SEHNR and FQNEAQ (reference sequence). This CDR3 comprises 12 residues. Here the CDR3 reads CASLLARGEQFF. The CDR3 DNA is TGTGCCAGCCTGCTAGCCAGGGGTGAGCAGTTCTTC.

The chain is built from TRBV27 and TRBJ2-7; 7 bases fit TRBD2. V gave up 3 bases and J gave up 4 bases; unmatched junction bases: 0. CDR1 MNHEY and CDR2 SMNVEV come from the germline V gene (reference sequence). The CDR3 runs to 12 residues. In DNA, the CDR3 is TGTGCCAGCAGTTTGGGAGGGTACGAGCAGTACTTC. Amino acid sequence: CASSLGGYEQYF.

This chain joins TRBV7-9 and TRBJ1-6, with 7 bases that match TRBD1. Trimming removed 5 bases from V and 8 bases from J; junction bases left unmatched: 6. The germline V gene encodes CDR1 SEHNR and CDR2 FQNEAQ (reference sequence). The CDR3 loop spans 14 amino acids. The CDR3 nucleotides are TGTGCCAGCAGCCCTAGCACAGGGGATTCACCCCTCCACTTT. Translating it yields CASSPSTGDSPLHF.

The gene calls are TRBV28 and TRBJ1-2; 11 nucleotides match TRBD1. Germline trimming cut 6 bases from V and 5 bases from J; bases unmatched to any gene: 11. This CDR3 region has 16 residues. CDR1 is MDHEN, CDR2 SYDVKM, per germline. The CDR3: CASSAHRTGGSYGYTF. The CDR3 nucleotides read TGTGCCAGCAGCGCACATAGGACAGGGGGCAGTTATGGCTACACCTTC.

V is TRBV19 and J is TRBJ2-1; the match to TRBD2 covers 8 bases. Looked up from germline, CDR1 is LNHDA and CDR2 is SQIVND (reference sequence). Germline trimming cut 2 bases from V and 2 bases from J; bases unmatched to any gene: 8. The CDR3 is 17 amino acids. For the CDR3, the DNA is TGTGCCAGTAGTATAAGCCCCAGTAGCGGGACCTACAATGAGCAGTTCTTC. Translating gives CASSISPSSGTYNEQFF.

This sequence joins TRBV5-4 and TRBJ2-2, with 8 bases aligning to TRBD2. Germline CDR1 and CDR2: SGHNT and YYREEE (reference sequence). The CDR3 extends over 14 amino acids. The V gene end was trimmed by 3 bases and the J gene end by 5 bases; junction bases not matched to a gene: 3. The CDR3 nucleotides are TGTGCCAGCAGCTCGGGGGGGCTGACCGGGGAGCTGTTTTTT. It specifies CASSSGGLTGELFF. Full variable domain (outside the CDR3, taken from reference TRBV5-4 and TRBJ2-2): ETGVTQSPTHLIKTRGQQVTLRCSSQSGHNTVSWYQQALGQGPQFIFQYYREEENGRGNFPPRFSGLQFPNYSSELNVNALELDDSALYLCASSSGGLTGELFFGEGSRLTVL.

CDR3 nucleotides: TGTGCCAGCTGCTCTAGCGGGAGATGCACCGGGGAGCTGTTTTTT. It yields the protein CASCSSGRCTGELFF. The V and J genes are TRBV6-1 and TRBJ2-2; 10 nucleotides align to TRBD2. The germline V gene encodes CDR1 MNHNS and CDR2 SASEGT. This CDR3 has 15 amino acids. Trimming cost V 8 bases and J 4 bases; bases outside gene matches: 7.